Here is one T cell receptor beta chain with its context. Its antigen remains unknown. The CDR3 sequence is 15 residues long. CDR1 and CDR2 from the germline V gene are KGHDR and SFDVKD. V was trimmed by 3 bases and J by 6 bases, leaving 14 bases between them. This entry belongs to a study of blood T cells in healthy people across ages. General study points: Unsorted PBMC input precluded a conclusive naive versus antigen-experienced comparison.

Using a J-beta primer mix together with a sample-barcoded 5' primer, a second PCR was run for roughly 7 to 12 cycles. TCRdb re-called the 5' RACE reads with MiXCR, one entry per CDR3 protein. The data show about 680,000 distinct CDR3 sequences, with about 52% seen just once and 25% to 35% held by the top ten. Caucasian, healthy and from Russia, the donors were aged between 6 and 90. This TCR was sampled from a woman aged 55-69 years in good health. The sample taken for sequencing was blood. V gene TRBV24-1 combines with J gene TRBJ2-1; TRBD2 is a possible D gene (7 bases). This chain's CDR3 is CATSDPRGPRNEQFF. The CDR3 DNA sequence: TGTGCCACCAGTGATCCGCGGGGGCCCCGCAATGAGCAGTTCTTC.